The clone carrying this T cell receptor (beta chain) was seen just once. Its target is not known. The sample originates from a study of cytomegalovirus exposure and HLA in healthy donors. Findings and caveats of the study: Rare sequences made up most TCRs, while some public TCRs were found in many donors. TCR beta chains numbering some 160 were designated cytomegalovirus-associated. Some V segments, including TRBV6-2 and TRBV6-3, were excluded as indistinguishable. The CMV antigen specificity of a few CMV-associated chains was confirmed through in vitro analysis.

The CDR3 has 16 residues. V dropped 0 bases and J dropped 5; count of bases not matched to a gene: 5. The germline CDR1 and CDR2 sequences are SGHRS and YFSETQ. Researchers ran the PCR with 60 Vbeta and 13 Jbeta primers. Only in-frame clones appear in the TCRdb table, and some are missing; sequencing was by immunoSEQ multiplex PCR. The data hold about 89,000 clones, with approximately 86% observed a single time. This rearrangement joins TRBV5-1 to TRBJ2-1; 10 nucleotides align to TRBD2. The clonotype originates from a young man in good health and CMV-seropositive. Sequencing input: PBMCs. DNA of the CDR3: TGCGCCAGCAGCTTGGCCTTAGCGGGAGGACACAATGAGCAGTTCTTC. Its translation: CASSLALAGGHNEQFF.